This passage covers 21 T cell receptor beta chains from one sample sequenced in a study of blood T cell repertoires in COVID-19. Produced via immunoSEQ multiplex PCR; TCRdb's table is partial and in-frame only. The sample has around 380,000 clones; over 65% are singletons. Material: peripheral blood. These receptors all come from a human donor with acute or convalescent COVID-19. The donor label of this sample is uncertain.

The chain joins TRBV2 to TRBJ1-5; 9 bases are a match to TRBD1. The junction had 6 bases not matched to a gene; V was cut back by 6 bases and J by 3 bases. This CDR3 is 15 amino acids long. The germline CDR1 and CDR2 sequences are SNHLY and FYNNEI. The CDR3 here is CASRVQGAVNQPQHF. CDR3 in DNA: TGTGCCAGCAGGGTACAGGGGGCCGTCAATCAGCCCCAGCATTTT.

This clone has just one count. The CDR3 bases are TGTGCCAGCGTCAACAGTTACAGCTCCTACGAGCAGTACTTC. It specifies CASVNSYSSYEQYF. The chain couples TRBV2 to TRBJ2-7; the D is unclear. This CDR3 spans 14 amino acids. Trimming took 8 bases from V and 0 from J, leaving 14 bases between them. Germline assignment: CDR1 SNHLY and CDR2 FYNNEI.

The rearrangement uses TRBV19 and TRBJ2-1; tentatively, D is TRBD2 (5 bases). The CDR3 runs 11 residues. Germline V gene sequence: CDR1 LNHDA, CDR2 SQIVND (reference sequence). The V gene lost 5 bases and the J gene lost 8 bases, with 7 bases spanning the gap. CDR3 in amino acids: CASSWGDEQFF. CDR3 nucleotides: TGTGCCAGTAGTTGGGGAGATGAGCAGTTCTTC.

This chain connects TRBV11-2 to TRBJ1-5; TRBD1 matches at 10 bases. There are 17 residues in the CDR3. The germline V gene encodes CDR1 SGHAT and CDR2 FQNNGV. The ends lost 1 base at V and 4 bases at J; junction bases unmatched: 7. The CDR3, as DNA: TGTGCCAGCAGCTTAGGGGAAGACAGGGGGCGAAATCAGCCCCAGCATTTT. Translating gives CASSLGEDRGRNQPQHF.

This clone was seen once. J is TRBJ1-2 and V is TRBV25-1, with 10 bases lining up with TRBD1. The length of the CDR3 is 14 residues. Germline V CDR1 and CDR2: MGHDK, SYGVNS. After removal of 6 bases from V and 5 bases from J, the junction contained 6 bases not matched to a gene. Here the CDR3 DNA reads TGTGCCAGCAGGGGGACAGGGGAAACATATGGCTACACCTTC. Translation gives CASRGTGETYGYTF.

This clone was detected only a few times. CDR3 region: CASSRTGTEAFF. The CDR3 region has the DNA TGTGCCAGCAGCCGGACAGGGACTGAAGCTTTCTTT. The chain couples TRBV5-4 to TRBJ1-1; TRBD1 agrees at 8 bases. The CDR3 spans 12 residues. The V segment lost 4 bases and the J segment 5 bases; nucleotides outside the gene matches: 1. Germline V lookup: CDR1 SGHNT, CDR2 YYREEE (reference sequence).

The chain joins TRBV5-5 to TRBJ2-1; TRBD2 matches 14 bases. With 4 bases clipped from V and 7 bases from J, the junction kept 7 bases outside the gene matches. Germline assignment: CDR1 SGHKS and CDR2 YYEKEE (reference sequence). The CDR3 sequence is 16 residues long. The DNA of the CDR3 is TGTGCCAGCAGCCCGCCTCGGACTAGCGGGAGGAATGAGCAGTTCTTC. Residues: CASSPPRTSGRNEQFF.

In this sample, this clone turned up a few times. The chain is built from TRBV7-8 and TRBJ2-7; no firm D call. The ends were cut back, 5 bases at V and 1 base at J, with 18 bases in the middle. CDR3 length equals 16 residues. Germline CDR1 and CDR2: SGHVS and FQNEAQ. In DNA form, the CDR3 reads TGTGCCAGCAGCCCATTACATCACCTCTTATCCTACGAGCAGTACTTC. It translates to CASSPLHHLLSYEQYF.

The chain recombines TRBV4-1 with TRBJ2-2; perhaps TRBD2 as D (6 bases). The CDR3 runs 17 residues. Germline CDR1 is MGHRA and CDR2 is YSYEKL. V was clipped by 0 bases and J by 0 bases, with 11 bases between them. In nucleotides, the CDR3 is TGCGCCAGCAGCCAAGATCGCTGGGGGGCGAACACCGGGGAGCTGTTTTTT. Protein sequence: CASSQDRWGANTGELFF.

This clone occurred a few times. The chain employs TRBV7-8 and TRBJ1-5; D perhaps matches TRBD1 (6 bases). Germline CDR1 SGHVS, CDR2 FQNEAQ. The ends were cut back, 4 bases at V and 8 bases at J, with 12 bases in the middle. This CDR3 has 13 residues. CDR3 coding DNA: TGTGCCAGCAGCTCCGTTCGACAGGAGCCCCAGCATTTT. Translating gives CASSSVRQEPQHF. Variable domain in full (rest from reference TRBV7-8 and TRBJ1-5): GAGVSQSPRYKVAKRGQDVALRCDPISGHVSLFWYQQALGQGPEFLTYFQNEAQLDKSGLPSDRFFAERPEGSVSTLKIQRTQQEDSAVYLCASSSVRQEPQHFGDGTRLSIL.

This chain uses TRBV6-1 with TRBJ2-2; TRBD2 matches at 10 bases. This CDR3 region has 18 residues. Germline CDR1 reads MNHNS; CDR2 reads SASEGT. The trim removed 1 base at V and 0 bases at J, leaving 5 bases unmatched. Here the CDR3 DNA reads TGTGCCAGCAGTGAAGTGGTAGCGGGGGGACCGAACACCGGGGAGCTGTTTTTT. Its translation is CASSEVVAGGPNTGELFF.

The chain carries TRBV25-1 and TRBJ2-3; D might be TRBD2 (6 bases). CDR1 is MGHDK, CDR2 SYGVNS, per germline. The CDR3 runs 13 residues. V was pared by 3 bases and J by 9 bases, with 13 bases between. The CDR3 here is CASSDPGRRTQYF. The CDR3 nucleotides read TGTGCCAGCAGTGACCCAGGGAGGCGAACGCAGTATTTT. Combining the CDR3 with reference TRBV25-1 and TRBJ2-3 gives the whole variable domain EADIYQTPRYLVIGTGKKITLECSQTMGHDKMYWYQQDPGMELHLIHYSYGVNSTEKGDLSSESTVSRIRTEHFPLTLESARPSHTSQYLCASSDPGRRTQYFGPGTRLTVL.

The chain recombines TRBV2 with TRBJ1-1; D ambiguous. This CDR3 has 11 residues. Trimming took 7 bases from V and 5 from J, leaving 8 bases between them. CDR1 and CDR2 from the germline V gene are SNHLY and FYNNEI. The CDR3 DNA sequence: TGTGCCAGCAAACGGGGAACTGAAGCTTTCTTT. Translated, it gives CASKRGTEAFF. Full variable domain (rest looked up from reference TRBV2 and TRBJ1-1): EPEVTQTPSHQVTQMGQEVILRCVPISNHLYFYWYRQILGQKVEFLVSFYNNEISEKSEIFDDQFSVERPDGSNFTLKIRSTKLEDSAMYFCASKRGTEAFFGQGTRLTVV.

V is TRBV9 and J is TRBJ1-6; 11 bases are a match to TRBD1. This CDR3 spans 16 amino acids. Germline CDR1 and CDR2: SGDLS and YYNGEE. J lost 10 bases, V lost 0 bases, and 6 bases had no gene match. The CDR3 nucleotides are TGTGCCAGCAGCGTAGGTGGGACAGGGGGTAGGTCACCCCTCCACTTT. This encodes CASSVGGTGGRSPLHF.

This chain joins TRBV5-5 and TRBJ2-1, with D possibly being TRBD2 (6 bases). The germline V gene has CDR1 SGHKS and CDR2 YYEKEE (reference sequence). V lost 3 bases and J 0 bases, leaving 10 bases between the germline ends. The CDR3 sequence is 15 residues long. CDR3 protein: CASSSAGYSYNEQFF. In DNA, the CDR3 is TGTGCCAGCAGCTCCGCGGGGTACTCCTACAATGAGCAGTTCTTC.

This sequence joins TRBV7-8 and TRBJ2-3; 9 nucleotides match TRBD1. V was pared by 5 bases and J by 4 bases, with 16 bases of the junction left unmatched. Germline CDR1 and CDR2: SGHVS and FQNEAQ. This CDR3 has 18 residues. For the CDR3, the DNA is TGTGCCAGCAGCCTCCGTCATGCCAGACAGGGGGTTGCAGATACGCAGTATTTT. Its translation: CASSLRHARQGVADTQYF.

The chain carries TRBV25-1 and TRBJ1-5, with D uncertain. The V end lost 3 bases, the J end lost 0 bases, and 9 bases lay between the germline ends. This CDR3 is built from 15 residues. CDR1 is MGHDK and CDR2 is SYGVNS in the germline V gene. CDR3 coding DNA: TGTGCCAGCAGTGAGGGAGGAAATAGCAATCAGCCCCAGCATTTT. The encoded protein is CASSEGGNSNQPQHF. The whole variable domain, remainder taken from reference TRBV25-1 and TRBJ1-5, is EADIYQTPRYLVIGTGKKITLECSQTMGHDKMYWYQQDPGMELHLIHYSYGVNSTEKGDLSSESTVSRIRTEHFPLTLESARPSHTSQYLCASSEGGNSNQPQHFGDGTRLSIL.

The rearrangement joins TRBV5-1 to TRBJ1-2; 7 bases agree with TRBD1. Germline assignment: CDR1 SGHRS and CDR2 YFSETQ. The CDR3 totals 14 residues. The ends lost 4 bases at V and 6 bases at J; junction bases unmatched: 9. CDR3 DNA: TGCGCCAGCAGCGTTCAGGGGGAGGTGGATGGCTACACCTTC. Amino acids: CASSVQGEVDGYTF.

The chain is built from TRBV2 and TRBJ2-2, with D maybe TRBD2 (5 bases). Per germline, CDR1 SNHLY and CDR2 FYNNEI. The CDR3 is 15 residues long. V shed 7 bases and J shed 5 bases, with 17 bases lying between them. This chain's CDR3 is CASTLGRAGTGELFF. The CDR3 DNA sequence: TGTGCCAGCACTCTAGGGCGGGCTGGTACCGGGGAGCTGTTTTTT.

The chain links TRBV28 to TRBJ1-5; D gene uncertain. V shed 3 bases and J shed 6 bases, with 15 bases lying between them. Germline lookup yields CDR1 MDHEN and CDR2 SYDVKM. The CDR3 has 15 residues. CDR3 bases: TGTGCCAGCAGTTTCTCTCGCATTGCGAGTCAGCCCCAGCATTTT. Translated, it gives CASSFSRIASQPQHF.

The chain employs TRBV5-6 and TRBJ2-1, with TRBD2 as a possible D gene (6 bases). The CDR3 runs 14 residues. Germline V lookup: CDR1 SGHDT, CDR2 YYEEEE. Trimming took off 6 bases at V and 7 bases at J, with 17 bases between the two ends. The CDR3 here is CASTPAGPWNEQFF. The CDR3 DNA is TGTGCCAGCACCCCGGCGGGACCTTGGAATGAGCAGTTCTTC. Variable domain in full (rest from reference TRBV5-6 and TRBJ2-1): DAGVTQSPTHLIKTRGQQVTLRCSPKSGHDTVSWYQQALGQGPQFIFQYYEEEERQRGNFPDRFSGHQFPNYSSELNVNALLLGDSALYLCASTPAGPWNEQFFGPGTRLTVL.